This T cell receptor (beta chain) comes out of a study of CD8 T cells in ankylosing spondylitis (TCRdb year 2017). Regarding the complete study: To find TCR variants linked to disease, the study profiled T cell receptor beta repertoires in ankylosing spondylitis patients and healthy donors. The whole study cohort included about a hundred healthy donors and under 30 ankylosing spondylitis patients. Peripheral blood samples were taken, and synovial fluid was additionally collected from ankylosing spondylitis patients. What the study reported, not specific to this receptor: Blood from ankylosing spondylitis patients appeared to be characterized by a TCR beta motif composed of roughly eight highly homologous amino acid variants. Some motif variants had previously been reported in the synovial fluid and blood of reactive arthritis patients, which suggests shared mechanisms of disease initiation. The disease-linked clones had a CD8+ phenotype and were found at relatively low frequencies in peripheral blood. The disease-linked clones were reported to be significantly enriched in matched synovial fluid samples from ankylosing spondylitis patients.

The listed sequencing device is Illumina HiSeq 2500. Quantitative 5'-RACE with molecular barcodes was used to prepare TCR beta libraries. Per the source publication's procedure: To identify disease-linked TCR variants, a new computational method was used, one built on a probabilistic model of VDJ rearrangement. Through fastp at Q25 and MiXCR, TCRdb rebuilt clones from the public reads, retaining in-frame beta chains. Rows merge per CDR3 protein into single entries with the most common DNA and genes. The V and J calls shown here were made by TCRdb, not taken from the authors' results. The sample table shows under 450,000 distinct CDR3 sequences, and approximately 20% are seen once. The ten largest clonotypes hold around 13% of the sample. This clonotype occurred a few times. No antigen is known for it. Per-nucleotide qualities are absent, and no much larger clonotype sits a single base away. In the germline V gene (reference sequence), CDR1 corresponds to SEHNR and CDR2 to FQNEAQ. Trimming removed 5 bases from V and 8 bases from J, leaving 11 bases between the germline ends. Inclusive of the bounding cysteine and phenylalanine, the CDR3 is 12 residues long. Just CDR3 DNA is preserved here, 36 bases in frame from base 1.

Sequenced sample: blood, either unsorted or a sorted T cell fraction (not recorded which). The TCR originated in a male donor with ankylosing spondylitis or in good health (not recorded which). The chain uses TRBV7-9 and TRBJ2-3; TRBD2 is possibly the D segment (5 matching bases). The sequence in DNA is TGTGCCAGCAGCCCGCGGGTTGGTACGCAGTATTTT. It translates as CASSPRVGTQYF.